This T cell receptor beta chain emerged from a study of blood T cell repertoires in COVID-19. Study-level information: Sources were T cells, B-cell-depleted T cells, or PBMCs; the material itself was cDNA or gDNA.

The authors' processing: Researchers report that nucleated cell counts were estimated from reference gene primer amplification. This table comes from immunoSEQ multiplex PCR, and its TCRdb copy is limited to in-frame clones, with some not included. V, J and clone size are taken as reported in that table, and D and trimming were inferred from the DNA itself. The profile shows some 120,000 clones, over 65% of them singletons. This CDR3 has 15 residues. V gave up 5 bases and J gave up 6 bases; unmatched junction bases: 10. CDR1 SGHTA and CDR2 FQGNSA come from the germline V gene. This chain links TRBV7-2 with TRBJ1-2; 9 nucleotides align to TRBD1. The TCR originated in a man aged 25 to 40 with acute or convalescent COVID-19. Material: peripheral blood. CDR3 in DNA: TGTGCCAGCAGCCCCGGGACAGGGATGCCGGATGGCTACACCTTC. It specifies CASSPGTGMPDGYTF. The full variable domain, completed using reference TRBV7-2 and TRBJ1-2, is GAGVSQSPSNKVTEKGKDVELRCDPISGHTALYWYRQSLGQGLEFLIYFQGNSAPDKSGLPSDRFSAERTGGSVSTLTIQRTQQEDSAVYLCASSPGTGMPDGYTFGSGTRLTVV.